The clone carrying this TCR beta chain was detected a few times. Its antigen is unidentified. The data were taken from a study of PD-1 blockade in mismatch repair-deficient tumors. Regarding the study as a whole: Tumor-resident clones, often absent from pretreatment blood, expanded after pembrolizumab and then contracted.

Every patient had mismatch repair deficiency by PCR or immunohistochemistry. Per the germline V gene, CDR1 is SGHNT and CDR2 is YENEEA. This CDR3 is built from 11 residues. V lost 11 bases and J lost 7, with 11 bases in between. Profiling relied on immunoSEQ multiplex PCR, and the TCRdb table lists in-frame clones only, not all of them. The table lists roughly 16,000 clones, less than 90% of them singletons. The sequence was collected from an adult with mismatch repair-deficient cancer. The source was PBMCs, collected before pembrolizumab treatment. The V call is TRBV11-3, the J call TRBJ2-2; TRBD2 is a possible D gene (5 bases). CDR3 nucleotides: TGTGCCTCAAATGAGGGCGGGGAGCTGTTTTTT. Protein product: CASNEGGELFF.